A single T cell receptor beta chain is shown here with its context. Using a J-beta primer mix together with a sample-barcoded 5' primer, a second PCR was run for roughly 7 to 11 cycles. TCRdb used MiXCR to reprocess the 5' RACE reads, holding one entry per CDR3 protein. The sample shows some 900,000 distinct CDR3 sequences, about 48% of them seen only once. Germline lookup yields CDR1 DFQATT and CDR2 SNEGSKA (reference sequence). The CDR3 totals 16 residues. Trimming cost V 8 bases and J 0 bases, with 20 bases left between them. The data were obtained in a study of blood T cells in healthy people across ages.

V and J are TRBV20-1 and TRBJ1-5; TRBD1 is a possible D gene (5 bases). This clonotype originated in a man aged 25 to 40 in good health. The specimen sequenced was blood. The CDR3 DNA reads TGCAGTCTAGTGGGACTACAGAGTTATAGCAATCAGCCCCAGCATTTT. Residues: CSLVGLQSYSNQPQHF.